This TCR beta chain originates from a study of CD4 T cells in relation to SARS-CoV-2 and coronaviruses. This clone was detected once. No antigen is known for it. Here immunoSEQ multiplex PCR was the method, and the copy in TCRdb shows in-frame clones only, minus some. The repertoire has around 20,000 clones, around 80% of them found once; the top ten carry over 25%. Trimming took 3 bases from V and 7 from J, leaving 13 bases between them. The germline gives CDR1 GTSNPN, CDR2 SVGIG (reference sequence). The CDR3 is made up of 12 amino acids. CD4+ T cells from unexposed donors were obtained before the COVID-19 pandemic (2011-2018). CD4+ T cells were isolated from the cells after 10 days of culture. On days 3 and 7, cultures got half fresh IL-2 medium.

The chain recombines TRBV30 with TRBJ2-7; no firm D call. The sequence derives from a human donor in good health. Sequencing was performed on CD4+ T cells from PBMCs, cultured in vitro. CDR3 in DNA: TGTGCCTGGAGAGAAGGGTCTTGGGAGCAGTACTTC. Translated, it gives CAWREGSWEQYF.